Here is one TCR beta chain with its context. CDR1 and CDR2 from the germline V gene are SGHDN and FVKESK. Trimming took 4 bases from V and 2 from J, leaving 0 bases between them. The CDR3 extends over 12 amino acids. This record belongs to a study of control samples from healthy donors and cancer patients. Generated by immunoSEQ multiplex PCR, the TCRdb table keeps only in-frame clones and is missing some. Seen here are some 140,000 clones, around 85% observed once, and the top ten hold approximately 9%. The clonotype comes from a woman aged 30 to 39 in good health. Material for sequencing was blood. The chain links TRBV14 to TRBJ1-6; D remains unclear. The CDR3 DNA reads TGTGCCAGCAGCCCCTATAATTCACCCCTCCACTTT. As protein: CASSPYNSPLHF.